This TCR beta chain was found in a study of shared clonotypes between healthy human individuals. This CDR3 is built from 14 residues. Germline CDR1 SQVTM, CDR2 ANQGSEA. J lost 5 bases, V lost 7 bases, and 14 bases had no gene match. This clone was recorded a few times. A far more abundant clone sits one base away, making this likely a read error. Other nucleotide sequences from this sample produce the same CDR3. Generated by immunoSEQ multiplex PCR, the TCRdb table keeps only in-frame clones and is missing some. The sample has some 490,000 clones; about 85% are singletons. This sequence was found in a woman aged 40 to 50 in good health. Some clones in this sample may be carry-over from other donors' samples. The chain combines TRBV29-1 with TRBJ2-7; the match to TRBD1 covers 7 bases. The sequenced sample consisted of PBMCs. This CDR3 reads CSALRGTALDEQYF. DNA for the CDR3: TGCAGCGCTCTGAGGGGGACAGCCTTGGACGAGCAGTACTTC.